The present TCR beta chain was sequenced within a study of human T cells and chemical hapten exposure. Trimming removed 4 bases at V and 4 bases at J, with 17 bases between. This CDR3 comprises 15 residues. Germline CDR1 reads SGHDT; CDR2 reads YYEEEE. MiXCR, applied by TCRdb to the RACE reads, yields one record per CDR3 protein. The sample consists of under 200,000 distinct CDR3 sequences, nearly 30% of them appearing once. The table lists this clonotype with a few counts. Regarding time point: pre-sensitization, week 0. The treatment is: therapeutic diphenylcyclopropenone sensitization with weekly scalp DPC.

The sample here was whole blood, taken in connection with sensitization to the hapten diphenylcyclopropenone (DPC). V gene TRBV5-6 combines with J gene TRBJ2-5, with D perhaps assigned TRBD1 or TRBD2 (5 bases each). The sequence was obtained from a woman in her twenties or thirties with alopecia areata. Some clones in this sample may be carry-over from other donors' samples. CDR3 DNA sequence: TGTGCCAGCAGCCTCCAAGTTCCGGGGACAGAGACCCAGTACTTC. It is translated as CASSLQVPGTETQYF.